The 30 T cell receptor beta chains given below trace back to one sample, sequenced in a study of CD8 T cells in Susac syndrome. With random hexamers, about 0.45 to 1 ug RNA was reverse transcribed. TCRdb redid the calling of the immunoSEQ multiplex PCR reads with MiXCR, one entry per CDR3 protein. Of under 200,000 distinct CDR3 sequences listed, 94% are singletons. Input material: CD4+ T cells from PBMCs. The source of these receptors is a human donor with Susac syndrome.

The chain employs TRBV28 and TRBJ1-4; the D gene is possibly TRBD1 (6 bases). V was clipped by 8 bases and J by 0 bases, with 16 bases between them. The CDR3 length is 16 residues. Germline CDR1 reads MDHEN; CDR2 reads SYDVKM. The DNA for the CDR3 is TGTGCCAGCTCTTCCTTGGGGGCAGCAACTAATGAAAAACTGTTTTTT. Translation: CASSSLGAATNEKLFF.

J is TRBJ1-4 and V is TRBV20-1; TRBD1 matches at 8 bases. Germline lookup yields CDR1 DFQATT and CDR2 SNEGSKA (reference sequence). This CDR3 has 15 residues. The J segment lost 5 bases and the V segment lost 0 bases, leaving 5 bases of the junction unmatched. CDR3 nucleotides: TGCAGTGCTAGAGATGCGACAGGGGTAAATGAAAAACTGTTTTTT. Translating gives CSARDATGVNEKLFF.

The chain has TRBV5-1 and TRBJ2-4; 8 bases are shared with TRBD1. Germline trimming cut 1 base from V and 1 base from J; bases unmatched to any gene: 4. The germline gives CDR1 SGHRS, CDR2 YFSETQ. The CDR3 totals 16 residues. CDR3 protein: CASSLQGAMAKNIQYF. The CDR3 nucleotides read TGCGCCAGCAGCTTGCAGGGGGCAATGGCCAAAAACATTCAGTACTTC.

The chain joins TRBV5-1 to TRBJ2-7; no firm D call. Per germline, CDR1 SGHRS and CDR2 YFSETQ. This CDR3 is 15 amino acids long. Trimming removed 1 base at V and 7 bases at J, with 18 bases between. CDR3 sequence (DNA): TGCGCCAGCAGCTTGACAGTGCCACTTCCTTTGGAGCAGTACTTC. Its protein product is CASSLTVPLPLEQYF.

The chain couples TRBV29-1 to TRBJ1-1; D possibly corresponds to TRBD1 (5 bases). Per the germline V gene, CDR1 is SQVTM and CDR2 is ANQGSEA. The CDR3 is 14 residues long. V lost 3 bases, J lost 6 bases, and 17 bases lay in between. The CDR3 region is CSVDGGGAMAEAFF. The CDR3 DNA follows: TGCAGCGTTGATGGTGGTGGGGCTATGGCTGAAGCTTTCTTT.

This chain links TRBV5-6 with TRBJ1-6; D may be TRBD1 (6 bases). The CDR3 covers 17 residues. Trimming removed 4 bases from V and 5 bases from J, with 19 bases in between. Germline V lookup: CDR1 SGHDT, CDR2 YYEEEE. The CDR3 is CASSIATGAQNNSPLHF. In DNA, the CDR3 is TGTGCCAGCAGCATCGCGACAGGTGCCCAGAATAATTCACCCCTCCACTTT. The full variable domain, rest sourced from reference TRBV5-6 and TRBJ1-6, is DAGVTQSPTHLIKTRGQQVTLRCSPKSGHDTVSWYQQALGQGPQFIFQYYEEEERQRGNFPDRFSGHQFPNYSSELNVNALLLGDSALYLCASSIATGAQNNSPLHFGNGTRLTVT.

This clonotype was counted a single time. The junction departs from germline at one end; a sequencing error may be responsible. The genes are TRBV30 and TRBJ2-2; 12 bases line up with TRBD2. Germline V lookup: CDR1 GTSNPN, CDR2 SVGIG (reference sequence). The CDR3 has 11 residues. For the CDR3, the DNA is TGTGCCTGGACTAGCGGGGGGGGGCTGTTTTTT. This codes for CAWTSGGGLFF. Filled out from reference TRBV30 and TRBJ2-2, the complete variable domain reads SQTIHQWPATLVQPVGSPLSLECTVEGTSNPNLYWYRQAAGRGLQLLFYSVGIGQISSEVPQNLSASRPQDRQFILSSKKLLLSDSGFYLCAWTSGGGLFFGEGSRLTVL.

V gene TRBV20-1 combines with J gene TRBJ2-7; D is possibly TRBD1 or TRBD2 (5 bases each). In germline, CDR1 is DFQATT, CDR2 SNEGSKA (reference sequence). The CDR3 is 15 amino acids. Trimming removed 4 bases at V and 3 bases at J, with 19 bases between. CDR3 nucleotides: TGCAGTGCTATAGTTCCCGGGACGGGGCTCTACGAGCAGTACTTC. The encoded protein is CSAIVPGTGLYEQYF.

The chain employs TRBV10-3 and TRBJ1-2; TRBD1 matches at 8 bases. The V gene end was trimmed by 0 bases and the J gene end by 6 bases; junction bases not matched to a gene: 6. This CDR3 is built from 15 residues. Germline-derived CDR1 and CDR2 are ENHRY and SYGVKD. In DNA form, the CDR3 reads TGTGCCATCAGTGAGTCGACCGGACAGGGAAATGGCTACACCTTC. This encodes CAISESTGQGNGYTF.

The rearrangement uses TRBV18 and TRBJ2-7; 7 positions match TRBD2. Per the germline V gene, CDR1 is KGHSH and CDR2 is LQKENI. V gave up 2 bases and J gave up 6 bases; unmatched junction bases: 10. This CDR3 is built from 15 residues. The CDR3 here is CASSPSRAGSVEQYF. CDR3 coding DNA: TGTGCCAGCTCACCATCCAGAGCGGGGTCCGTCGAGCAGTACTTC.

The J gene is TRBJ2-7, the V gene TRBV6-5, with a tentative D call TRBD1 (5 bases). Germline V lookup: CDR1 MNHEY, CDR2 SVGAGI. V lost 6 bases to trimming and J lost 2 bases, with 17 bases between them. The CDR3 is 15 residues long. The CDR3 loop is CASSNPVGATYEQYF. The CDR3 DNA sequence: TGTGCCAGCAGCAACCCCGTAGGGGCCACCTACGAGCAGTACTTC.

The chain employs TRBV25-1 and TRBJ2-1, with 9 bases aligning to TRBD1. Trimming at V came to 1 base and at J to 7 bases, leaving 5 bases not matched to a gene. Germline V lookup: CDR1 MGHDK, CDR2 SYGVNS. The CDR3 covers 15 residues. In DNA form, the CDR3 reads TGTGCCAGCAGTGAATCCGGACAGGGGATGAATGAGCAGTTCTTC. This sequence encodes CASSESGQGMNEQFF.

V gene TRBV12-3 or TRBV12-4 combines with J gene TRBJ1-5; a weak D match, TRBD1 (5 bases). CDR3 size: 15 residues. Trimming cost V 1 base and J 6 bases, with 13 bases left between them. The chain's CDR3 is CASSLGLGGGQPQHF. The CDR3 nucleotides are TGTGCCAGCAGTTTAGGGCTCGGGGGAGGTCAGCCCCAGCATTTT.

The J gene is TRBJ1-1, the V gene TRBV3-1; D remains ambiguous. V dropped 0 bases and J dropped 0 bases, with 8 bases sitting between them. The germline gives CDR1 LGHDT, CDR2 YNNKEL (reference sequence). This CDR3 spans 15 amino acids. Here the CDR3 DNA reads TGTGCCAGCAGCCAAGATCCGGGGATGAACACTGAAGCTTTCTTT. Translated: CASSQDPGMNTEAFF. The full variable domain, its missing parts supplied by reference TRBV3-1 and TRBJ1-1, is DTAVSQTPKYLVTQMGNDKSIKCEQNLGHDTMYWYKQDSKKFLKIMFSYNNKELIINETVPNRFSPKSPDKAHLNLHINSLELGDSAVYFCASSQDPGMNTEAFFGQGTRLTVV.

The chain joins TRBV4-2 to TRBJ1-1; D gene uncertain. Trimming shortened V by 0 bases and J by 4 bases, and 15 bases separated the two germline ends. Germline V CDR1 and CDR2: LGHNA, YNFKEQ. The CDR3 runs 16 residues. CDR3: CASSQDRTFGSTEAFF. DNA for the CDR3: TGTGCCAGCAGCCAAGATCGGACCTTCGGGAGCACTGAAGCTTTCTTT.

This clonotype was detected only once. This sequence joins TRBV9 and TRBJ2-4, with 7 bases aligning to TRBD1. The trim removed 3 bases at V and 7 bases at J, leaving 7 bases unmatched. The germline V gene has CDR1 SGDLS and CDR2 YYNGEE. The CDR3 runs to 14 residues. The CDR3 DNA reads TGTGCCAGCAGCGCCGATCAGGGGGTGAACATTCAGTACTTC. It encodes CASSADQGVNIQYF.

The chain joins TRBV5-1 to TRBJ1-1; D ambiguous. CDR1 SGHRS and CDR2 YFSETQ come from the germline V gene. The V end was cut by 4 bases, the J end by 7 bases, with 11 bases between. The CDR3 has 12 amino acids. CDR3 sequence reads: CASSRGRDEAFF. CDR3 nucleotide sequence: TGCGCCAGCAGCCGAGGGAGGGATGAAGCTTTCTTT. Full variable domain (rest looked up from reference TRBV5-1 and TRBJ1-1): KAGVTQTPRYLIKTRGQQVTLSCSPISGHRSVSWYQQTPGQGLQFLFEYFSETQRNKGNFPGRFSGRQFSNSRSEMNVSTLELGDSALYLCASSRGRDEAFFGQGTRLTVV.

The chain links TRBV3-1 to TRBJ2-5; 13 bases are a match to TRBD2. The CDR3 consists of 16 residues. Trimming at V came to 4 bases and at J to 3 bases, leaving 5 bases not matched to a gene. Germline loops: CDR1 LGHDT, CDR2 YNNKEL (reference sequence). CDR3 DNA sequence: TGTGCCAGCAGCCGATTAACTAGCGGGGGGGAAGAGACCCAGTACTTC. Encoded protein: CASSRLTSGGEETQYF.

This chain uses TRBV29-1 with TRBJ2-6; possibly TRBD2 for D (5 bases). Trimming cost V 6 bases and J 0 bases, with 18 bases left between them. Germline values: CDR1 SQVTM, CDR2 ANQGSEA. CDR3 length: 17 amino acids. The DNA for the CDR3 is TGCAGCGTGTTAGGAGAGGGCCAAGGCTCTGGGGCCAACGTCCTGACTTTC. It encodes CSVLGEGQGSGANVLTF.

The chain combines TRBV6-2 or TRBV6-3 with TRBJ2-7; 11 bases agree with TRBD1. This CDR3 has 13 amino acids. Germline V gene lookup returns CDR1 MNHEY and CDR2 SVGEGT. The V and J ends lost 6 bases and 6 bases, in that order; junction bases with no gene match: 4. The CDR3 DNA follows: TGTGCCAGCAGAAGGACAGGGGGCAGCGAGCAGTACTTC. Its translation: CASRRTGGSEQYF.

The genes are TRBV3-1 and TRBJ2-3; no firm D call. CDR3 length: 12 amino acids. Germline V lookup: CDR1 LGHDT, CDR2 YNNKEL (reference sequence). V lost 4 bases and J lost 5, with 7 bases in between. This chain's CDR3 is CASSPDGDTQYF. CDR3 coding DNA: TGTGCCAGCAGCCCGGACGGAGATACGCAGTATTTT.

This chain links TRBV30 with TRBJ2-2; D remains unclear. The CDR3 contains 13 residues. The germline gives CDR1 GTSNPN, CDR2 SVGIG (reference sequence). V gave up 5 bases and J gave up 6 bases, with 13 bases separating them. CDR3 amino acids: CAWSSETAGELFF. The CDR3 nucleotides are TGTGCCTGGTCCTCAGAGACGGCCGGGGAGCTGTTTTTT.

The rearrangement links TRBV14 to TRBJ2-1, with unresolved D. There are 14 residues in the CDR3. V lost 6 bases and J 2 bases, leaving 11 bases between the germline ends. CDR1 and CDR2 from the germline V gene are SGHDN and FVKESK. The CDR3 spells CASSYRATYNEQFF. CDR3 nucleotides: TGTGCCAGCAGTTACCGGGCAACCTACAATGAGCAGTTCTTC.

The chain couples TRBV7-8 to TRBJ2-2; 8 bases align to TRBD2. The CDR3 has 14 residues. The ends lost 6 bases at V and 1 base at J; junction bases unmatched: 1. CDR1 and CDR2 (germline): SGHVS, FQNEAQ. The CDR3 protein is CASRTSGNTGELFF. Written as DNA, the CDR3 is TGTGCCAGCAGAACTAGCGGGAACACCGGGGAGCTGTTTTTT. The full variable domain, with the rest looked up from reference TRBV7-8 and TRBJ2-2, is GAGVSQSPRYKVAKRGQDVALRCDPISGHVSLFWYQQALGQGPEFLTYFQNEAQLDKSGLPSDRFFAERPEGSVSTLKIQRTQQEDSAVYLCASRTSGNTGELFFGEGSRLTVL.

The rearrangement uses TRBV20-1 and TRBJ2-7; D is uncertain. Trimming pared 0 bases from V and 5 bases from J, leaving 5 bases between. This CDR3 comprises 11 residues. Germline CDR1 reads DFQATT; CDR2 reads SNEGSKA (reference sequence). The CDR3 nucleotides are TGCAGTGCTAGAGATTGGGACGAGCAGTACTTC. Translating gives CSARDWDEQYF.

For the CDR3, the DNA is TGCGCCAGCAGCCAAACTACAGGGGACTATGGCTACACCTTC. Amino acids: CASSQTTGDYGYTF. The rearrangement links TRBV5-1 to TRBJ1-2, with TRBD1 matching over 7 bases. Germline CDR1 is SGHRS and CDR2 is YFSETQ. V dropped 4 bases and J dropped 3; count of bases not matched to a gene: 6. This CDR3 is built from 14 residues.

V and J are TRBV24-1 and TRBJ1-2; D is ambiguous. The CDR3 runs 13 residues. The germline V gene encodes CDR1 KGHDR and CDR2 SFDVKD. Between the trimmed V and J ends, which lost 5 bases and 2 bases, there was a span of 8 bases. In DNA, the CDR3 is TGTGCCACCAGTGCGGGCCAGAACTATGGCTACACCTTC. It yields the protein CATSAGQNYGYTF.

This clonotype has just one count. The genes are TRBV29-1 and TRBJ1-2; 8 positions match TRBD1. CDR1 SQVTM and CDR2 ANQGSEA come from the germline V gene. The CDR3 runs to 12 residues. V trimming: 7 bases; J trimming: 8 bases; junction bases outside the gene matches: 9. The CDR3 DNA is TGCAGCGCTGGGCAGGGGGCGCGGGGCTACACCTTC. Encoded protein: CSAGQGARGYTF.

In this sample, this clonotype turned up a few times. The V gene is TRBV3-1, the J gene TRBJ1-2; D unclear. The germline V and J ends were trimmed by 4 bases and 4 bases, with 13 bases remaining between them. This CDR3 comprises 14 residues. Germline V gene data show CDR1 as LGHDT and CDR2 as YNNKEL (reference sequence). The CDR3 sequence is CASSPDRVGYGYTF. As DNA, the CDR3 is TGTGCCAGCAGCCCAGACCGCGTAGGCTATGGCTACACCTTC.

V usage is TRBV29-1 and J usage is TRBJ1-2; the D is unclear. The CDR3 contains 12 residues. Germline CDR1 SQVTM, CDR2 ANQGSEA. The V and J ends lost 6 bases and 6 bases respectively, with 14 bases between them. The CDR3 coding sequence is TGCAGCGTAGGCGGGCAGAGGGATGGCTACACCTTC. Protein product: CSVGGQRDGYTF. The full variable domain, completed using reference TRBV29-1 and TRBJ1-2, is SAVISQKPSRDICQRGTSLTIQCQVDSQVTMMFWYRQQPGQSLTLIATANQGSEATYESGFVIDKFPISRPNLTFSTLTVSNMSPEDSSIYLCSVGGQRDGYTFGSGTRLTVV.